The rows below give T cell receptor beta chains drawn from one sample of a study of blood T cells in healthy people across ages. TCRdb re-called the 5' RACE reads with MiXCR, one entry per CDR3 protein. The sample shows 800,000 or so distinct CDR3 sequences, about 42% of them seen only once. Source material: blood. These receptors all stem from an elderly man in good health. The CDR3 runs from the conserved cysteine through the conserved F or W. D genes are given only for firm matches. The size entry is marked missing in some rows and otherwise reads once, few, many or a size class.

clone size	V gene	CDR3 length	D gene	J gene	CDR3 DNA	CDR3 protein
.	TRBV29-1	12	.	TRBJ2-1	TGCAGCGTCGGAGGTTCAAGCGACGAGCAGTTCTTC	CSVGGSSDEQFF
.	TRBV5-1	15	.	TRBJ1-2	TGCGCCCGCAGCTTGGGGGTCCGGAAGGGCTATGGCTACACCTTC	CARSLGVRKGYGYTF
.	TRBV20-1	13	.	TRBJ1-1	TGCAGTGCCCCGACAGCAACCAACACTGAAGCTTTCTTT	CSAPTATNTEAFF
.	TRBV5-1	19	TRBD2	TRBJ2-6	TGCGCCAGCAGCTTTGGTGGGGGGGACTTCGGCTCTGGGGCCTACGTCCTGACTTTC	CASSFGGGDFGSGAYVLTF
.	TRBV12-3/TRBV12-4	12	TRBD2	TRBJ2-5	TGTGCCAGCTCCGGGACTAAGGAGACCCAGTACTTC	CASSGTKETQYF
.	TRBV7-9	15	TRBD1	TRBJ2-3	TGTGCCAGCAGCTCGCGGACAGGGGCGAGAGATACGCAGTATTTT	CASSSRTGARDTQYF
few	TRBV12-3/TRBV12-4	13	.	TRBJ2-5	TGTGCCAGCAGTTTAAGTGAGGGGGAGACCCAGTACTTC	CASSLSEGETQYF
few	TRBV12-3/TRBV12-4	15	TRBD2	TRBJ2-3	TGTGCCAGCAGTCCCGGACTAGATTTGACAGATACGCAGTATTTT	CASSPGLDLTDTQYF
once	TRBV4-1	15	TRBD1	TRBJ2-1	TGCGCCAGCAGCCAAGATTTGGACAGGGTCAATGAGCAGTTCTTC	CASSQDLDRVNEQFF
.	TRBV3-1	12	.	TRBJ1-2	TGTGCCAGCGGGCAGGGTACCAATGGCTACACCTTC	CASGQGTNGYTF
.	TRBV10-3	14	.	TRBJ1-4	TGTGCCATCAGTGTTGGGACGGGGAATGAAAAACTGTTTTTT	CAISVGTGNEKLFF
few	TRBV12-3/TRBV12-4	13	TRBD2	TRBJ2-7	TGTGCCAGCCAGACTAGCGAGTCCTACGAGCAGTACTTC	CASQTSESYEQYF
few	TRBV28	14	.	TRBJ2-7	TGTGCCAGCAGTTTATACGGCGGAACCTACGAGCAGTACTTC	CASSLYGGTYEQYF
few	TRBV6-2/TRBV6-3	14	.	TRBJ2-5	TGTGCCAGCAGTTTGAGGTCGGGAGTTGAGACCCAGTACTTC	CASSLRSGVETQYF
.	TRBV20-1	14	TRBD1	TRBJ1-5	TGCAGTGCTAGAGCGGACAGGGGGGATCAGCCCCAGCATTTT	CSARADRGDQPQHF
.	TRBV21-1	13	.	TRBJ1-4	TGTGCCAGCAGCCCCCCCCGGGGGGAAAAACTGTTTTTT	CASSPPRGEKLFF
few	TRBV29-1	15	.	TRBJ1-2	TGCAGCGTTGCCCCTACAGGGAATAGGAACTATGGCTACACCTTC	CSVAPTGNRNYGYTF
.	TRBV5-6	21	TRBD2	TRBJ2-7	TGTGCCAGCAGCTTGGTCTGGGGGACTAGCGGGAGGCCCGCTCTATACAATGAGCAGTACTTC	CASSLVWGTSGRPALYNEQYF
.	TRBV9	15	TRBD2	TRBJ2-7	TGTGCCAGCAGCGCCGCTAGCGGGACCTACAATGAGCAGTACTTC	CASSAASGTYNEQYF
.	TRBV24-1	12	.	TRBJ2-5	TGTGCCACCAGTGATTTGGACAATGAGCAGTACTTC	CATSDLDNEQYF
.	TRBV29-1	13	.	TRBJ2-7	TGCAGCGTTGAAGATAGTGGGTTCTACGAGCAGTACTTC	CSVEDSGFYEQYF
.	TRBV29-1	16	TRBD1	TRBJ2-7	TGCAGCGTTGAAGATAATCGGGGGACAGGGTCCTACGAGCAGTACTTC	CSVEDNRGTGSYEQYF
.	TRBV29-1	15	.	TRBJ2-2	TGCAGCGTCAGCCGTGGGGGGACGAACACCGGGGAGCTGTTTTTT	CSVSRGGTNTGELFF
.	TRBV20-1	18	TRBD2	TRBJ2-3	TGCAGTGCTAGAGATATTCGGGCTAGCGGGAGGGCCTCAGATACGCAGTATTTT	CSARDIRASGRASDTQYF
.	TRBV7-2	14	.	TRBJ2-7	TGTGCCAGCAGCTTAGGGGGCTCGCCCAATGAGCAGTACTTC	CASSLGGSPNEQYF
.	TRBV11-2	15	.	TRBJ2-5	TGTGCCAGCAACTTCTCGGGTCGGAGGGAGACTGAGCAGTACTTC	CASNFSGRRETEQYF
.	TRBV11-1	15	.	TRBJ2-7	TGTGCCAGCAGCTTAGACAATCCCGCAAGCTACGAGCAGTACTTC	CASSLDNPASYEQYF
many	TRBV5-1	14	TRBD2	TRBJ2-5	TGCGCCCCGCTAGCGGGACTCCCCCATAAGACCCAGTACTTC	CAPLAGLPHKTQYF
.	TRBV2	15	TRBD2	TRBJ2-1	TGTGCCAGCAGTGAAGCTAGCGGGGGGTACAATGAGCAGTTCTTC	CASSEASGGYNEQFF
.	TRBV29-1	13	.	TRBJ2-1	TGCAGCGTTGAAGGTATAGTTAGGAATGAGCAGTTCTTC	CSVEGIVRNEQFF
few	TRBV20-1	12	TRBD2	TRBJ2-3	TGCAGTAGCGGGAGGGCGGGAGATACGCAGTATTTT	CSSGRAGDTQYF
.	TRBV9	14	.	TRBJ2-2	TGTGCCAGCAGCGTAGAGTCAGGGGACGGGGAGCTGTTTTTT	CASSVESGDGELFF
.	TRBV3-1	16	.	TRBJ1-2	TGTGCCAGCAGCCCACCAACAGGGATAGCTAACTATGGCTACACCTTC	CASSPPTGIANYGYTF
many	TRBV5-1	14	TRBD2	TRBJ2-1	TGTGCCAGCAGCTTGACTAGCGGTGACAATGAGCAGTTCTTC	CASSLTSGDNEQFF
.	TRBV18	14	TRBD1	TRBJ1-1	TGTGCCAGCTCACCGGACAGGGCGGAAGCTGAAGCTTTCTTT	CASSPDRAEAEAFF
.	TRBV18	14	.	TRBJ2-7	TGTGCCAGCTCACCACCGGGGATAAACAATGAGCAGTACTTC	CASSPPGINNEQYF
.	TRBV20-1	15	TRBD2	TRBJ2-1	TGCAGTGCTGCGGATAGCGGGAGGGTCCACAATGAGCAGTTCTTC	CSAADSGRVHNEQFF
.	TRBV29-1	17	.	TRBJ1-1	TGCAGCGTCGTCAAGGGGGGCATGGGTCCAACCTACACTGAAGCTTTCTTT	CSVVKGGMGPTYTEAFF
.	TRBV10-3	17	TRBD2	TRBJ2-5	TGCGCCATCAGTGTAGCCGGGACTAGCGGGTCACGAGAGACCCAGTACTTC	CAISVAGTSGSRETQYF
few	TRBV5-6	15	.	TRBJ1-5	TGTGCCAGCAGCCCTGGGGTTCTTAGCAATCAGCCCCAGCATTTT	CASSPGVLSNQPQHF
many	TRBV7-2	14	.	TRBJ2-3	TGTGCCAGCAACCGCGGGCGGGTCACAGATACGCAGTATTTT	CASNRGRVTDTQYF
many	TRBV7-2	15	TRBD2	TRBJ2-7	TGTGCCAGCAGCTTGGGGACTAGCGGGATCTACGAGCAGTACTTC	CASSLGTSGIYEQYF
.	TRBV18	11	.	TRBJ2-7	TGTGCCAGCGAAAACGACTACGAGCAGTACTTC	CASENDYEQYF
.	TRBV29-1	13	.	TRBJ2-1	TGCAGCGTTGAAGCAGCACTAGCAAATGAGCAGTTCTTC	CSVEAALANEQFF
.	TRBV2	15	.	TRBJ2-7	TGTGCCAGCAGTTCTCAAAGTATACAGGGTACCGAGCAGTACTTC	CASSSQSIQGTEQYF
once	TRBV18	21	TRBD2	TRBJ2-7	TGTGCCAGCTCACCACGTGGAAGAACTAGCGGGAGCATCGGGCTTGGCTATGAGCAGTACTTC	CASSPRGRTSGSIGLGYEQYF
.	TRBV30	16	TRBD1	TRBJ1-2	TGTGCCTGGAGTGTCGTCCGGACAGGGGGAGGGTATGGCTACACCTTC	CAWSVVRTGGGYGYTF
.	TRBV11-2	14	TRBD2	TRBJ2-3	TGTGCCAGCAGCCCGCGACTAGCAGGAGATACGCAGTATTTT	CASSPRLAGDTQYF
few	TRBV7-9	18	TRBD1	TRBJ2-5	TGTGCCAGCAGCTTATCTTTTTATGGGCGGACAGGGAGAGAGACCCAGTACTTC	CASSLSFYGRTGRETQYF
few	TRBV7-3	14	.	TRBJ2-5	TGTGCCAGCAGCTTAATGGGTTCCCCCAATGAGCAGTACTTC	CASSLMGSPNEQYF
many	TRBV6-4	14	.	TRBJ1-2	TGTGCCAGCAGTGACTCTGCTACCCGTGGTGGCTACACCTTC	CASSDSATRGGYTF
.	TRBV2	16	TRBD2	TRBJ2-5	TGTGCCAGCAGTGAAGACCTGAGCGGGGAGGCGGAGACCCAGTACTTC	CASSEDLSGEAETQYF
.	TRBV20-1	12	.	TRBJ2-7	TGCAGTGCTCTGGAGACCGCCCACGAGCAGTACTTC	CSALETAHEQYF
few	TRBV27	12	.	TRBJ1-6	TGTGCCAGCAGGTTATGGGGTTCACCCCTCCACTTT	CASRLWGSPLHF
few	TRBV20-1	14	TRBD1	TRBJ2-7	TGCAGTGTTATGTTGACAGGGGCGGACTACGAGCAGTACTTC	CSVMLTGADYEQYF
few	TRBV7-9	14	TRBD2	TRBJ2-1	TGTGCCAGCAGCCCCCAGGGCGGGAGGTATGAGCAGTTCTTC	CASSPQGGRYEQFF
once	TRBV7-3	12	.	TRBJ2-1	TGTGCCAGCAGCTTAACCAGAGACAATGAGCAGTTC	CASSLTRDNEQF
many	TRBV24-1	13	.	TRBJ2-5	TGTGCCACCTCCGGGCGGGGCGCGGAGACCCAGTACTTC	CATSGRGAETQYF
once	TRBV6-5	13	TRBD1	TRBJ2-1	TGTGCCAGCAGGACAGGGGCCTACAATGAGCAGTTCTTC	CASRTGAYNEQFF